This T cell receptor (beta chain) was recorded in a study of identical twins. This CDR3 contains 16 residues. The V end lost 0 bases, the J end lost 0 bases, and 6 bases lay between the germline ends. TCRdb re-called the 5' RACE reads with MiXCR, one entry per CDR3 protein. The data hold about 920,000 distinct CDR3 sequences, with 9% to 15% observed a single time. This clonotype has a count of ten or more. In addition, the sample was reused for a study of yellow fever vaccine responses in identical twins.

V gene TRBV12-3 or TRBV12-4 combines with J gene TRBJ2-6; D gene ambiguous. The sample was PBMCs. This receptor was identified in a woman under 30 in good health. For the CDR3, the DNA is TGTGCCAGCAGTTTAGCAGGGCCCTCTGGGGCCAACGTCCTGACTTTC. Translation gives CASSLAGPSGANVLTF.